This TCR beta chain was retrieved from a study of PD-1 blockade in classical Hodgkin lymphoma. General observations from the study: Only CD4+ TCR diversity, not CD8+, had risen significantly by C4D1. Reported baseline diversity: healthy donors highest, relapsed/refractory patients lowest. Similar baseline diversity was found in complete responders and newly diagnosed patients.

Relapses following autologous stem cell transplantation were seen in all patients, with brentuximab vedotin exposure varying. Data came from immunoSEQ multiplex PCR; TCRdb stores just in-frame clones and leaves some out. Found here are 50,000 or so clones, 73% of them singletons; the top ten hold around 16%. The V gene lost 7 bases and the J gene lost 2 bases, with 18 bases spanning the gap. Germline lookup yields CDR1 SGDLS and CDR2 YYNGEE. This CDR3 comprises 15 residues. As to this clone: Antigen unknown.

This TCR was recovered from a human donor with classical Hodgkin lymphoma. The material was peripheral blood mononuclear cells (PBMCs), obtained before the second cycle of nivolumab. V gene TRBV9 combines with J gene TRBJ2-5, with D possibly being TRBD1 (6 bases). CDR3: CASSVRGGSQETQYF. CDR3 in DNA: TGTGCCAGCTCCGTCAGGGGTGGCTCTCAAGAGACCCAGTACTTC.